Listed below are T cell receptor beta chains from one sample, sequenced in a study of T cells after posttransplantation cyclophosphamide. The repertoire was sequenced with immunoSEQ multiplex PCR; TCRdb's copy has only in-frame clones and lacks some. Here the sample spans approximately 23,000 clones, around 98% being singletons. The sequenced sample consisted of naive CD4+ T cells sorted from PBMCs. The origin of the receptors is a man between 45 and 60 years old in good health, CMV-negative, and a related stem cell transplant donor. Both conserved end residues are part of each CDR3.

>13|TRBJ2-1|TRBV6-5
CASSPGGWGEQFF
>15|-|TRBV6-6
CASSYSGQGTYEQYF
>21|TRBJ2-3|TRBV9
CASSVGIVRGLAGGRTDTQYF
>14|TRBJ2-7|TRBV18
CASHRGSSSYEQYF
>14|TRBJ1-4|TRBV6-5
CASSLGADAEKLFF
>14|TRBJ2-7|TRBV5-1
CASSRTVNSYEQYF
>15|TRBJ1-5|TRBV6-6
CASSYHGLYNQPQHF
>15|TRBJ2-7|TRBV27
CASSSVLAGAGEQYF
>14|TRBJ2-1|TRBV5-1
CASSFQTDRGEQFF
>17|TRBJ1-2|TRBV27
CASSLSGRLELGNGYTF
>12|TRBJ2-5|TRBV6-1
CASRAYQETQYF
>17|TRBJ2-2|TRBV5-4
CASSLPSSGVNTGELFF
>12|TRBJ1-1|TRBV5-4
CASSLSGLEAFF
>16|TRBJ2-7|TRBV12-2
CASRSPESGSSYEQYF
>14|TRBJ2-1|TRBV11-1
CASSLRVRYNEQFF
>16|TRBJ1-5|TRBV6-6
CASRGRTGDDNQPQHF
>15|TRBJ2-1|TRBV5-4
CASSSRLAGVNEQFF
>14|TRBJ2-3|TRBV6-5
CASAASGNTDTQYF
>13|TRBJ2-5|TRBV5-6
CASSPSYQETQYF
>14|TRBJ2-5|TRBV6-6
CASSSPGGAETQYF
>15|TRBJ1-3|TRBV18
CASSPSPGVGNTIYF
>18|TRBJ2-7|TRBV7-8
CASSLARFPGSQGYEQYF
>14|TRBJ2-1|TRBV6-5
CASSYPGNSGEQFF
>13|TRBJ2-1|TRBV5-1
CASSLPRYNEQFF
>11|TRBJ2-5|TRBV7-2
CASSLGRTQYF
>14|TRBJ2-7|TRBV6-5
CASSYSKQSYEQYF
>14|TRBJ2-5|TRBV11-2
CASSFLASQETQYF
>11|TRBJ1-2|TRBV7-9
CASSFQGGYTF
>13|TRBJ2-7|TRBV2
CASVQGRYYEQYF